This TCR beta chain was documented in a study of blood T cell repertoires in COVID-19. Study at large: PBMCs, B-cell-depleted T cells, or T cells provided the cDNA or gDNA that made up the material.

Original handling: Researchers report that nucleated cell counts were estimated from reference gene primer amplification. Measured with immunoSEQ multiplex PCR; TCRdb has only the in-frame clones, and not every one. V and J calls plus clone size are reproduced from that table; the DNA served to infer D and trimming. Altogether roughly 300,000 clones are present, approximately 83% being singletons, with the ten largest covering 10% to 15%. CDR1 is SNHLY, CDR2 FYNNEI, per germline. CDR3 size: 15 residues. V gave up 7 bases and J gave up 8 bases; unmatched junction bases: 11. This rearrangement joins TRBV2 to TRBJ2-2; 9 nucleotides match TRBD2. This receptor was taken from a human donor in a cohort sampled during active COVID-19. The source material was peripheral blood. Here the CDR3 reads CASTGTSGPAGELFF. CDR3 DNA: TGTGCCAGCACCGGAACTAGCGGGCCCGCGGGGGAGCTGTTTTTT.